Shown below are 27 T cell receptor beta chains from a single sample sequenced in a study of cytomegalovirus exposure and HLA in healthy donors (dated by TCRdb to 2015 to 2018). The method behind the library was the immunoSEQ multiplex PCR assay. The multiplex PCR relied on a mix of 60 forward primers for TCR Vbeta segments and 13 reverse primers for TCR Jbeta segments. The table was pulled from immuneACCESS by TCRdb, which kept in-frame rearrangements only. Such tables lose some clones; where checked, under half of the loss comes from unresolved V genes, and the rest has no known cause. Present in this sample are around 260,000 clones, under 90% of which were seen just once. The ten most abundant clones make up roughly 0.31% of the sample. Sequences were obtained from PBMCs. Source of these receptors: a girl aged 2 to 10 in good health and CMV-seronegative.

This clone was picked up one time. The chain uses TRBV7-2 and TRBJ2-7, with D perhaps TRBD1 (5 bases). This CDR3 is 13 amino acids long. Trimming removed 5 bases from V and 3 bases from J, with 11 bases in between. Germline CDR1 is SGHTA and CDR2 is FQGNSA. The DNA of the CDR3 is TGTGCCAGCAGCGCCGTAAGGGGCTACGAGCAGTACTTC. Its protein is CASSAVRGYEQYF.

About this clone: This CDR3 is missing its conserved last phenylalanine or tryptophan, likely due to a read error. This chain connects TRBV5-1 to TRBJ2-7, with a weak D call TRBD2 (5 bases). The CDR3 consists of 14 residues. The V and J ends lost 4 bases and 0 bases respectively, with 11 bases between them. Looked up from germline, CDR1 is SGHRS and CDR2 is YFSETQ. DNA for the CDR3: TGCGCCAGCAGCATATCGGGGAGCTCCTACGAGCAGTACCTC. Its protein product is CASSISGSSYEQYL.

The chain uses TRBV18 and TRBJ1-5, with D perhaps matching TRBD1 (5 bases). V lost 5 bases, J lost 11 bases, and 22 bases lay in between. This CDR3 has 15 residues. CDR1 and CDR2 (germline): KGHSH, LQKENI. The CDR3 loop is CASSSQAPEAVAQHF. The CDR3 coding sequence is TGTGCCAGCTCATCACAGGCGCCCGAGGCTGTGGCCCAGCATTTT. The full variable domain, in which reference TRBV18 and TRBJ1-5 provide the parts outside the CDR3, is NAGVMQNPRHLVRRRGQEARLRCSPMKGHSHVYWYRQLPEEGLKFMVYLQKENIIDESGMPKERFSAEFPKEGPSILRIQQVVRGDSAAYFCASSSQAPEAVAQHFGDGTRLSIL.

CDR3 protein: CASSARGTGGHEQYF. The CDR3 DNA reads TGTGCCAGCAGCGCGCGCGGGACAGGAGGGCACGAGCAGTACTTC. This rearrangement joins TRBV13 to TRBJ2-7; 8 nucleotides agree with TRBD1. Per germline, CDR1 PRHDT and CDR2 FYEKMQ (reference sequence). Unmatched junction bases numbered 11, after V lost 5 bases and J lost 5 bases. This CDR3 has 15 amino acids.

The V call is TRBV30, the J call TRBJ2-2; 10 bases are a match to TRBD1. CDR1 and CDR2 (germline): GTSNPN, SVGIG (reference sequence). V lost 0 bases and J lost 6; bases outside the gene matches: 4. The CDR3 is 15 residues long. The CDR3 is CAWSVGTGDAGELFF. The CDR3 DNA reads as TGTGCCTGGAGTGTAGGGACAGGGGACGCCGGGGAGCTGTTTTTT.

The gene calls are TRBV7-9 and TRBJ2-2; TRBD2 matches at 11 bases. The V segment lost 5 bases and the J segment 5 bases; nucleotides outside the gene matches: 7. The germline V gene has CDR1 SEHNR and CDR2 FQNEAQ (reference sequence). CDR3 length: 16 amino acids. Here the CDR3 DNA reads TGTGCCAGCAGCCCTATAGCGGGGGGGCCAACCGGGGAGCTGTTTTTT. Translation gives CASSPIAGGPTGELFF.

As regards this clone: An end of the junction does not agree with germline; a read error may underlie this. Other DNA sequences from this sample encode an identical CDR3 as well. The chain combines TRBV27 with TRBJ2-7; 10 bases agree with TRBD1. The CDR3 covers 14 residues. Germline V gene lookup returns CDR1 MNHEY and CDR2 SMNVEV (reference sequence). CDR3 bases: TGCGCCAGCAGTCGGGACAGGGGTGGCTACGAGCAGTACTTC. Translated, it gives CASSRDRGGYEQYF.

The chain links TRBV19 to TRBJ2-2; 7 positions agree with TRBD1. Looked up from germline, CDR1 is LNHDA and CDR2 is SQIVND (reference sequence). Trimming at V came to 10 bases and at J to 6 bases, leaving 2 bases not matched to a gene. The CDR3 spans 11 residues. CDR3 in amino acids: CAIRGPGELFF. The CDR3 DNA reads TGTGCCATTAGGGGGCCCGGGGAGCTGTTTTTT.

V and J are TRBV19 and TRBJ2-5, with TRBD1 as a possible D gene (5 bases). The CDR3 is 13 residues long. V was shortened by 3 bases and J by 2 bases, with 7 bases between the two germline ends. From germline, CDR1 is LNHDA and CDR2 SQIVND (reference sequence). The CDR3 DNA reads TGTGCCAGTAGTATGAACAGGCAAGAGACCCAGTACTTC. It translates to CASSMNRQETQYF. Based on the CDR3 plus reference TRBV19 and TRBJ2-5, the full variable domain is DGGITQSPKYLFRKEGQNVTLSCEQNLNHDAMYWYRQDPGQGLRLIYYSQIVNDFQKGDIAEGYSVSREKKESFPLTVTSAQKNPTAFYLCASSMNRQETQYFGPGTRLLVL.

This chain links TRBV5-5 with TRBJ2-3; 10 bases are a match to TRBD2. Germline V gives CDR1 SGHKS, CDR2 YYEKEE (reference sequence). This CDR3 spans 16 amino acids. Unmatched junction bases numbered 3, after V lost 0 bases and J lost 2 bases. The CDR3 here is CASSLGTSGTTDTQYF. The CDR3 coding sequence is TGTGCCAGCAGCTTGGGGACTAGCGGAACCACAGATACGCAGTATTTT.

The chain combines TRBV28 with TRBJ2-3; D ambiguous. This CDR3 comprises 12 residues. From germline, CDR1 is MDHEN and CDR2 SYDVKM. V lost 3 bases to trimming and J lost 3 bases, with 4 bases between them. This CDR3 is CASSFLTDTQYF. In DNA, the CDR3 is TGTGCCAGCAGTTTCCTGACAGATACGCAGTATTTT. Looking up the rest from reference TRBV28 and TRBJ2-3 gives the full variable domain: DVKVTQSSRYLVKRTGEKVFLECVQDMDHENMFWYRQDPGLGLRLIYFSYDVKMKEKGDIPEGYSVSREKKERFSLILESASTNQTSMYLCASSFLTDTQYFGPGTRLTVL.

This clone came up a few times. The J gene is TRBJ2-5, the V gene TRBV9; 11 nucleotides align to TRBD2. Germline V gene sequence: CDR1 SGDLS, CDR2 YYNGEE. The CDR3 has 18 amino acids. V shed 3 bases and J 1 base; nucleotides not matched to a gene: 11. The CDR3 region has the DNA TGTGCCAGCAGCGCACCGCTTCGACTAGCGGGGTTCCAAGAGACCCAGTACTTC. Translating it yields CASSAPLRLAGFQETQYF.

In this sample, this clone turned up a few times. V is TRBV18 and J is TRBJ2-5; TRBD1 aligns across 7 bases. Germline V lookup: CDR1 KGHSH, CDR2 LQKENI. This CDR3 region has 15 residues. V was clipped by 5 bases and J by 4 bases; unmatched bases: 10. The CDR3 loop reads CASSVGTGVGETQYF. CDR3 in DNA: TGTGCCAGCTCAGTTGGTACAGGGGTAGGAGAGACCCAGTACTTC.

The chain carries TRBV4-1 and TRBJ2-1; 8 nucleotides line up with TRBD2. Trimming at V came to 0 bases and at J to 9 bases, leaving 7 bases not matched to a gene. This CDR3 region has 15 residues. From germline, CDR1 is MGHRA and CDR2 YSYEKL. This CDR3 reads CASSQDLAGYLEQFF. The CDR3, as DNA: TGCGCCAGCAGCCAAGATCTAGCGGGTTATCTTGAGCAGTTCTTC.

Written as DNA, the CDR3 is TGTGCCAGCAGTGGCCGGGACTTATCCACAGATACGCAGTATTTT. It yields the protein CASSGRDLSTDTQYF. The chain employs TRBV2 and TRBJ2-3; D is possibly TRBD2 (6 bases). The CDR3 runs 15 residues. The V and J ends lost 4 bases and 2 bases respectively, with 13 bases between them. Germline CDR1 SNHLY, CDR2 FYNNEI.

This clone was counted a few times. This chain connects TRBV7-9 to TRBJ2-1; TRBD2 might be the D (6 bases). The V end lost 1 base, the J end lost 8 bases, and 12 bases lay between the germline ends. The CDR3 runs to 14 residues. Germline V gene lookup returns CDR1 SEHNR and CDR2 FQNEAQ (reference sequence). CDR3 sequence reads: CASSLVGSKDEQFF. In DNA form, the CDR3 reads TGTGCCAGCAGCTTAGTCGGGAGCAAGGATGAGCAGTTCTTC. The full variable domain, with the rest looked up from reference TRBV7-9 and TRBJ2-1, is DTGVSQNPRHKITKRGQNVTFRCDPISEHNRLYWYRQTLGQGPEFLTYFQNEAQLEKSRLLSDRFSAERPKGSFSTLEIQRTEQGDSAMYLCASSLVGSKDEQFFGPGTRLTVL.

This chain connects TRBV15 to TRBJ1-4; weak D call: TRBD1 (5 bases). The germline V and J ends were trimmed by 1 base and 5 bases, with 14 bases remaining between them. Germline CDR1 reads LNHNV; CDR2 reads YYDKDF (reference sequence). The CDR3 is 16 residues long. The CDR3 is CATSRAPMGGNEKLFF. CDR3 in DNA: TGTGCCACCAGCAGAGCACCTATGGGGGGGAATGAAAAACTGTTTTTT. The whole variable domain, filled in from reference TRBV15 and TRBJ1-4, reads DAMVIQNPRYQVTQFGKPVTLSCSQTLNHNVMYWYQQKSSQAPKLLFHYYDKDFNNEADTPDNFQSRRPNTSFCFLDIRSPGLGDTAMYLCATSRAPMGGNEKLFFGSGTQLSVL.

This chain connects TRBV13 to TRBJ2-1, with 7 bases aligning to TRBD1. From germline, CDR1 is PRHDT and CDR2 FYEKMQ (reference sequence). V was pared by 4 bases and J by 2 bases, with 8 bases of the junction left unmatched. The CDR3 spans 16 residues. CDR3 coding DNA: TGTGCCAGCAGCTCCTGGACAGGCCTCCCCTACAATGAGCAGTTCTTC. Translated: CASSSWTGLPYNEQFF.

V gene TRBV6-6 combines with J gene TRBJ1-5, with 7 bases aligning to TRBD1. The CDR3 totals 14 residues. Per the germline V gene, CDR1 is MNHNY and CDR2 is SVGAGI (reference sequence). J gave up 6 bases and V 7 bases, and 9 bases lay outside the gene matches. The CDR3 DNA reads TGTGCCAGCACCCTGACAGGGCAGAGTCAGCCCCAGCATTTT. The encoded protein is CASTLTGQSQPQHF.

V gene TRBV5-3 combines with J gene TRBJ2-2, with 10 bases identical to TRBD2. TRBV5-3 is sorted into the ORF group, with uncertain function. Losses at the gene ends were 1 base for V and 2 bases for J; bases not matched to a gene: 5. The CDR3 loop spans 17 amino acids. As DNA, the CDR3 is TGTGCCAGAAGCTTGTGGTCTAGCGGGGGAAACACCGGGGAGCTGTTTTTT. As protein: CARSLWSSGGNTGELFF.

The CDR3 region is CASSPDRDGYEQYF. The CDR3, as DNA: TGCGCCAGCAGCCCGGACAGGGACGGTTACGAGCAGTACTTC. The chain is built from TRBV4-1 and TRBJ2-7, with TRBD1 identical over 8 bases. Trimming took 4 bases from V and 4 from J; bases not matched to a gene: 6. The germline CDR1 and CDR2 sequences are MGHRA and YSYEKL. This CDR3 comprises 14 residues.

This clone has more than one count but fewer than ten. The chain recombines TRBV27 with TRBJ2-7; 8 nucleotides agree with TRBD1. The CDR3 is 15 amino acids. Trimming at V came to 2 bases and at J to 3 bases, leaving 6 bases not matched to a gene. Germline values: CDR1 MNHEY, CDR2 SMNVEV (reference sequence). The CDR3 DNA sequence: TGTGCCAGCAGTTTACGGACAGGGACCTTCTACGAGCAGTACTTC. Protein product: CASSLRTGTFYEQYF.

In its sample, this clone was seen a few times. The rearrangement uses TRBV2 and TRBJ1-1; D gene uncertain. This CDR3 region has 13 residues. The germline V and J ends were trimmed by 2 bases and 5 bases, with 9 bases remaining between them. Looked up from germline, CDR1 is SNHLY and CDR2 is FYNNEI. The CDR3 loop is CASSEWQSTEAFF. Here the CDR3 DNA reads TGTGCCAGCAGTGAATGGCAATCGACTGAAGCTTTCTTT.

To note about this clone: One end of the junction does not line up with germline, which may come from a read error. The rearrangement joins TRBV11-1 to TRBJ2-5; 12 bases match TRBD2. Germline assignment: CDR1 SGHAT and CDR2 FQDESV (reference sequence). The CDR3 runs to 14 residues. This CDR3 reads CASSLAGGFETQYF. In DNA form, the CDR3 reads TGTGCCAGCAGCCTAGCGGGAGGGTTTGAGACCCAGTACTTC.

The J gene is TRBJ2-5, the V gene TRBV28, with 8 nucleotides matching TRBD2. The CDR3 runs to 13 residues. With V trimmed by 8 bases and J by 4 bases, 6 bases remained unmatched. From germline, CDR1 is MDHEN and CDR2 SYDVKM. The CDR3 DNA follows: TGTGCCAGCGGTAGCGGGGTATCAGAGACCCAGTACTTC. It encodes CASGSGVSETQYF. Drawing the rest from reference TRBV28 and TRBJ2-5, the complete variable domain is DVKVTQSSRYLVKRTGEKVFLECVQDMDHENMFWYRQDPGLGLRLIYFSYDVKMKEKGDIPEGYSVSREKKERFSLILESASTNQTSMYLCASGSGVSETQYFGPGTRLLVL.

The count of this clone is one. The V call is TRBV18, the J call TRBJ2-1, with D tentatively TRBD1 (6 bases). Germline CDR1 reads KGHSH; CDR2 reads LQKENI. The length of the CDR3 is 15 residues. Trimming removed 4 bases at V and 2 bases at J, with 12 bases between. This CDR3 reads CASSLQQGTYNEQFF. In nucleotides, the CDR3 is TGTGCCAGCTCACTACAGCAGGGGACCTACAATGAGCAGTTCTTC.

The CDR3 bases are TGTGCCAGCAGCTTATCGGGCTCCTACGAGCAGTACTTC. Its protein product is CASSLSGSYEQYF. The chain recombines TRBV7-6 with TRBJ2-7; D is uncertain. Germline CDR1 reads SGHVS; CDR2 reads FNYEAQ. There are 13 residues in the CDR3. The germline V and J ends were trimmed by 2 bases and 0 bases, with 5 bases remaining between them.